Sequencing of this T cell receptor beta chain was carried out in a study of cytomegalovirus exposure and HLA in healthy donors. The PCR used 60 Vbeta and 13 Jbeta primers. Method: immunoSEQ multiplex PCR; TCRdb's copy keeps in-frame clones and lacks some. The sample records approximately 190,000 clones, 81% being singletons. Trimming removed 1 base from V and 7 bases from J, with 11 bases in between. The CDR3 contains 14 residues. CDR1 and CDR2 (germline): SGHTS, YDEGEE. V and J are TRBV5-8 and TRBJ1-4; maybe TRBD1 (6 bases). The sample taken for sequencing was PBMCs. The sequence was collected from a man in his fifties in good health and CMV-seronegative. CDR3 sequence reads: CASSLQGSREKLFF. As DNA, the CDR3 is TGTGCCAGCAGCTTGCAGGGGTCCCGTGAAAAACTGTTTTTT.